The source of this T cell receptor (beta chain) is a study of graft-versus-host responses after intestinal transplantation. On the study more broadly: Isolated intestinal, liver-intestinal, or multivisceral transplants had been given to the recipients. All recipients were given anti-thymocyte globulin induction, and tacrolimus and steroids were then administered for approximately 3 years.

The study, taken as a whole, reports: GvH clones surfaced in recipient marrow, some emerging earlier in ileum or blood. Patients with graft-donor T cell macrochimerism had high graft-versus-host to host-versus-graft clonal ratios in allografts.

About this clone: The antigen is undetermined.

CDR3 length: 14 amino acids. V was cut by 3 bases and J by 4 bases, with 10 bases left in between. In germline, CDR1 is LNHDA, CDR2 SQIVND (reference sequence). The method was immunoSEQ multiplex PCR; TCRdb's version includes in-frame clones alone and lacks a portion of them. This sample has roughly 97,000 clones; over 75% occur once, and the top ten carry 15% to 20%. This TCR came from a human patient who received an intestinal transplant, so some T cells may come from the graft donor. This chain connects TRBV19 to TRBJ1-5, with no clear D. Source: PBMCs, taken roughly 68 weeks after intestinal transplant. In nucleotides, the CDR3 is TGTGCCAGTAGTATCTATGGCGGGAATCAGCCCCAGCATTTT. It is translated as CASSIYGGNQPQHF.